One and the same sample provided the 18 T cell receptor beta chains below, sequenced in a study of T cell responses to AZD1222 COVID-19 vaccine. TCRdb's copy holds only in-frame clones and misses some; the assay was immunoSEQ multiplex PCR. The sample lists about 150,000 clones; 80% to 95% were seen once. The sequences come from peripheral blood, collected 28 days after the second AZD1222 dose. These receptors were collected from an adult who received the AZD1222 COVID-19 vaccine.

The CDR3 reads CASSLGLRRNEQFF. Written as DNA, the CDR3 is TGTGCCAGCAGCTTAGGTCTACGGAGGAATGAGCAGTTCTTC. This chain joins TRBV7-2 and TRBJ2-1; D perhaps matches TRBD2 (5 bases). CDR3 length: 14 residues. Germline-derived CDR1 and CDR2 are SGHTA and FQGNSA. Deletions cut 1 base from V and 7 bases from J, with 11 bases between.

The V and J genes are TRBV13 and TRBJ2-7; 7 bases line up with TRBD1. Germline-derived CDR1 and CDR2 are PRHDT and FYEKMQ (reference sequence). V shed 0 bases, J shed 5 bases, and the junction held 4 bases outside the gene matches. CDR3 length: 14 amino acids. CDR3 amino acids: CASSLGPGTDEQYF. CDR3 coding DNA: TGTGCCAGCAGCTTAGGCCCCGGGACAGACGAGCAGTACTTC.

CDR3 residues: CASSVHLEGRETQYF. In nucleotides, the CDR3 is TGTGCCAGCAGCGTCCACCTTGAGGGTAGAGAGACCCAGTACTTC. The chain carries TRBV3-1 (or the pseudogene TRBV3-2) and TRBJ2-5, with a possible D match to TRBD2 (5 bases). Germline V gene sequence: CDR1 LGHDT, CDR2 YNNKEL (reference sequence). The CDR3 extends over 15 amino acids. Trimming removed 5 bases at V and 4 bases at J, with 17 bases between.

This clone was picked up a small number of times. The chain employs TRBV27 and TRBJ1-6; 7 bases align to TRBD1. The CDR3 is 15 residues long. Germline assignment: CDR1 MNHEY and CDR2 SMNVEV (reference sequence). Trimming took 9 bases from V and 12 from J; bases not matched to a gene: 17. The CDR3: CASSGIRGGRGPLHF. The CDR3 DNA sequence: TGTGCCAGTTCCGGGATCAGGGGGGGCCGGGGACCCCTCCACTTT.

The J gene is TRBJ1-1, the V gene TRBV6-2 or TRBV6-3; tentatively, D is TRBD1 (6 bases). Germline CDR1 and CDR2: MNHEY and SVGEGT. The CDR3 runs 14 residues. V lost 3 bases to trimming and J lost 8 bases, with 16 bases between them. The CDR3 protein is CASSYQGLGAEAFF. The CDR3 DNA is TGTGCCAGCAGTTATCAAGGGTTGGGGGCGGAAGCTTTCTTT.

The gene calls are TRBV27 and TRBJ1-2, with 7 bases matching TRBD1. The CDR3 loop spans 15 amino acids. The germline V gene encodes CDR1 MNHEY and CDR2 SMNVEV (reference sequence). Losses at the gene ends were 7 bases for V and 8 bases for J; bases not matched to a gene: 16. The CDR3 region has the DNA TGTGCCAGCACCTCACTAGGGGGCCTATGGGAGGGCTACACCTTC. Translation: CASTSLGGLWEGYTF.

This clone has just one count. This chain connects TRBV7-9 to TRBJ2-5, with TRBD1 as a possible D gene (6 bases). Germline V CDR1 and CDR2: SEHNR, FQNEAQ (reference sequence). This CDR3 contains 14 residues. V was clipped by 5 bases and J by 3 bases, with 13 bases between them. The DNA of the CDR3 is TGTGCCAGCAGCACCAGACAGGTCGAAGAGACCCAGTACTTC. It is translated as CASSTRQVEETQYF.

The chain has TRBV7-9 and TRBJ1-2; D not certain. CDR3 length equals 15 residues. Germline CDR1 SEHNR, CDR2 FQNEAQ (reference sequence). Trimming took 5 bases from V and 3 from J, leaving 16 bases between them. The CDR3 loop is CASSLISGDDYGYTF. The DNA for the CDR3 is TGTGCCAGCAGCCTAATTTCAGGAGACGACTATGGCTACACCTTC.

This chain uses TRBV7-9 with TRBJ2-3; D uncertain. The V end lost 8 bases, the J end lost 5 bases, and 8 bases lay between the germline ends. Germline V gene lookup returns CDR1 SEHNR and CDR2 FQNEAQ (reference sequence). There are 11 residues in the CDR3. Written as DNA, the CDR3 is TGTGCCAGCGGTAATCAAGATACGCAGTATTTT. Translated, it gives CASGNQDTQYF.

The CDR3 loop reads CASSRNRGQGRTEAFF. The CDR3 bases are TGTGCCAGTAGTCGAAACCGGGGACAGGGTAGGACTGAAGCTTTCTTT. The J gene is TRBJ1-1, the V gene TRBV19, with 9 nucleotides matching TRBD1. V was clipped by 5 bases and J by 5 bases; unmatched bases: 12. The germline V gene encodes CDR1 LNHDA and CDR2 SQIVND (reference sequence). The CDR3 is 16 amino acids.

The chain carries TRBV4-1 and TRBJ2-3, with TRBD1 identical over 7 bases. V shed 1 base and J 2 bases; nucleotides not matched to a gene: 9. The CDR3 length is 17 residues. CDR1 and CDR2 from the germline V gene are MGHRA and YSYEKL. CDR3 DNA: TGCGCCAGCAGCCAAGCCAGTCCCGGGACAGTCACAGATACGCAGTATTTT. Translation: CASSQASPGTVTDTQYF.

The gene calls are TRBV7-3 and TRBJ2-7; 7 positions agree with TRBD1. The CDR3 contains 14 residues. Germline CDR1 reads SGHTA; CDR2 reads FQGTGA. The V and J ends lost 3 bases and 3 bases, in that order; junction bases with no gene match: 5. In nucleotides, the CDR3 is TGTGCCAGCAGCTTGACAGGGTCCCACTACGAGCAGTACTTC. This codes for CASSLTGSHYEQYF.

This chain connects TRBV11-1 to TRBJ1-1; D might be TRBD1 (6 bases). The germline gives CDR1 SGHAT, CDR2 FQDESV (reference sequence). The V end lost 5 bases, the J end lost 0 bases, and 13 bases lay between the germline ends. The CDR3 is 15 amino acids. The CDR3 sequence: CASSPLQGLNTEAFF. The CDR3 nucleotides read TGTGCCAGCAGCCCGCTACAGGGTTTGAACACTGAAGCTTTCTTT. Complete variable domain (other parts from reference TRBV11-1 and TRBJ1-1): EAEVAQSPRYKITEKSQAVAFWCDPISGHATLYWYRQILGQGPELLVQFQDESVVDDSQLPKDRFSAERLKGVDSTLKIQPAELGDSAMYLCASSPLQGLNTEAFFGQGTRLTVV.

The chain links TRBV5-5 to TRBJ2-5, with 8 bases lining up with TRBD1. The CDR3 spans 13 residues. Germline V gene sequence: CDR1 SGHKS, CDR2 YYEKEE (reference sequence). The V and J ends lost 6 bases and 1 base, in that order; junction bases with no gene match: 2. The DNA for the CDR3 is TGTGCCAGCATCAGGGGGCCCCAAGAGACCCAGTACTTC. Translated: CASIRGPQETQYF.

The CDR3 loop is CASSLGTPNYGYTF. CDR3 sequence (DNA): TGCGCCAGCAGCTTGGGGACTCCGAACTATGGCTACACCTTC. The chain employs TRBV5-1 and TRBJ1-2; D gene uncertain. V gave up 0 bases and J gave up 2 bases, with 8 bases separating them. Germline V gene lookup returns CDR1 SGHRS and CDR2 YFSETQ. This CDR3 region has 14 residues.

The genes are TRBV20-1 and TRBJ2-1, with 11 bases matching TRBD2. Unmatched junction bases numbered 8, after V lost 3 bases and J lost 10 bases. Germline CDR1 reads DFQATT; CDR2 reads SNEGSKA (reference sequence). The CDR3 is made up of 14 amino acids. The CDR3 spells CSASVSGGAGEQFF. The DNA for the CDR3 is TGCAGTGCTAGTGTTAGCGGGGGGGCTGGGGAGCAGTTCTTC.

The chain combines TRBV6-5 with TRBJ1-4, with TRBD1 as a possible D gene (6 bases). Looked up from germline, CDR1 is MNHEY and CDR2 is SVGAGI. The CDR3 loop spans 15 amino acids. V lost 2 bases to trimming and J lost 7 bases, with 14 bases between them. The CDR3 nucleotides are TGTGCCAGCAGTTACGTCCGGGGGCAGGGTGAAAAACTGTTTTTT. Encoded protein: CASSYVRGQGEKLFF.

The gene calls are TRBV4-1 and TRBJ1-6, with D possibly matching TRBD1 (5 bases). Per the germline V gene, CDR1 is MGHRA and CDR2 is YSYEKL. CDR3 length equals 17 residues. V was pared by 4 bases and J by 0 bases, with 13 bases between. The CDR3 DNA is TGCGCCAGCAGCCCAGGAAGGGGAATCTCCTATAATTCACCCCTCCACTTT. Translating gives CASSPGRGISYNSPLHF.